This TCR beta chain came from a study of blood T cell repertoires in COVID-19 (dated by TCRdb to the early 2020s). Regarding the research as a whole: Collaborator samples came from the United States, Italy and Spain and covered acute and convalescent phases of COVID-19. The prospective study material was composed of cDNA or gDNA derived from T cells, B-cell-depleted T cells, or PBMCs. Deeply sampled blood TCRbeta repertoires from subjects exposed to, actively infected with, or recovered from COVID-19 were included in the dataset. A de-identified subject ID, COVID-19 status, age in years and sex were almost always included in the sample metadata. A freely available public database, intended as a resource for researchers studying the immune response to SARS-CoV-2, is where the repertoires were released. Where HLA class I and class II types were available, the types were taken from metadata supplied by the sample provider, not from assay-based typing. The samples were drawn from two sources: the first 160 participants of the ongoing ImmuneRACE study, and over 950 subjects contributed by 6 global collaborators. The paper as a whole reports these results and caveats: The amount of clinical and demographic metadata varied by source and participant and was provided uncurated.

The collaborating institutions used their own protocols to collect whole blood in K2EDTA tubes. For TCRbeta analysis, collaborator samples were shipped as frozen whole blood, as isolated PBMCs, or as DNA extracted from either sample type. TCRbeta CDR3 regions were amplified from genomic DNA by means of the immunoSEQ Assay, a bias-controlled multiplex PCR. Per the original workflow: The number of nucleated cells in each sample was estimated from the amplification of reference gene primers within the assay. Sequence reads were collapsed and filtered to measure the absolute abundance of every unique TCRbeta CDR3 rearrangement. Productive Simpson clonality was computed per sample as the square root of Simpson's diversity index over productive rearrangements. Entries here come from immuneACCESS through TCRdb and include only in-frame sequences with V and J called. Some clones fail to appear in such tables; in the studies checked, an unresolved V gene covers under half of the shortfall, and the cause of the remainder is unknown. V, J and clone size are taken as reported in that table, and D and trimming were inferred from the DNA itself. In all, the sample holds around 70,000 clones, and under 95% of those were seen once. The ten largest clones add up to approximately 4.8% of the sample.

Note on this clone: The specificity of this receptor is unknown. Base quality data are lacking; no much larger clone is found one base away.

The CDR1 and CDR2 encoded by the germline V gene are SGHTA and FQGNSA. Trimming accounts for 3 bases at V and 3 bases at J, while the number of junction bases matched to no gene is 0. Taken from cysteine to phenylalanine, the CDR3 has 14 residues. Left in the record is the CDR3 DNA by itself, 42 bases read in frame from the first base. The V and J segments used are TRBV7-2 and TRBJ2-7, with 12 middle bases fitting TRBD2. Sequencing was performed on peripheral blood. This receptor was identified in a woman between 55 and 75 years old with active COVID-19. The nucleotides are TGTGCCAGCAGCTTGGGACTAGCGGGCTACGAGCAGTACTTC. This encodes CASSLGLAGYEQYF.